This T cell receptor beta chain was documented in a study of identical twins. This clonotype was observed a few times. One junction end does not reproduce the germline sequence, and a read error may be involved. Per the germline V gene, CDR1 is SQVTM and CDR2 is ANQGSEA. The CDR3 sequence is 10 residues long. Via MiXCR, TCRdb re-called the 5' RACE reads, giving one row per CDR3 protein. This sample has about 700,000 distinct CDR3 sequences, with less than 10% found just once. This sample was also put to use in a study of yellow fever vaccine responses in identical twins.

The sample taken for sequencing was PBMCs. The gene calls are TRBV29-1 and TRBJ1-1; D remains ambiguous. The TCR was taken from a woman under 30 in good health. The CDR3 reads CGVEGTEAFF. In DNA form, the CDR3 reads TGTGGGGTAGAGGGCACTGAAGCTTTCTTT.